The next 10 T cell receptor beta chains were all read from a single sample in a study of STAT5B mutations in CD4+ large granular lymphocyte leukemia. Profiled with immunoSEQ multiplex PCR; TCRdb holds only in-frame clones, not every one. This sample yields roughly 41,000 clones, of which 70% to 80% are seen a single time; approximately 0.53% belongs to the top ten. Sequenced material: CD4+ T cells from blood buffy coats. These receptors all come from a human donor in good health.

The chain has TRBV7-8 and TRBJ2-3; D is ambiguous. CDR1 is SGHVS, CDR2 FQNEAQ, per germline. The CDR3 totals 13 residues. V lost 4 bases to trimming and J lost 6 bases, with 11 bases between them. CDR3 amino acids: CASSSVEGDTQYF. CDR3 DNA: TGTGCCAGCAGCTCAGTGGAAGGGGATACGCAGTATTTT.

Written as DNA, the CDR3 is TGTGCCAGCAGCCCGTCGGCAACTAATGAAAAACTGTTTTTT. Its translation: CASSPSATNEKLFF. The gene calls are TRBV7-2 and TRBJ1-4, with unresolved D. CDR1 is SGHTA, CDR2 FQGNSA, per germline. The germline V and J ends were trimmed by 5 bases and 0 bases, with 7 bases remaining between them. The CDR3 is 14 residues long.

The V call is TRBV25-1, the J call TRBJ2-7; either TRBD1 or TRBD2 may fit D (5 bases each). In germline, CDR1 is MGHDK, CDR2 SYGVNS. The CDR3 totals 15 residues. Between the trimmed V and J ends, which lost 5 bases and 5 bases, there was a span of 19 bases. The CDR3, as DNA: TGTGCCAGCAGTCCTCCGAGGGGCTCTGTCGACGAGCAGTACTTC. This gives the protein CASSPPRGSVDEQYF.

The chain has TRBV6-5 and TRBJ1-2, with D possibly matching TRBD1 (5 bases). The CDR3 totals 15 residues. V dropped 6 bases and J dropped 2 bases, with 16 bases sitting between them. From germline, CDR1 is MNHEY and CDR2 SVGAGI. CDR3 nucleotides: TGTGCCAGCAGCAAAACCAGGGCAGCAAACTATGGCTACACCTTC. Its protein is CASSKTRAANYGYTF.

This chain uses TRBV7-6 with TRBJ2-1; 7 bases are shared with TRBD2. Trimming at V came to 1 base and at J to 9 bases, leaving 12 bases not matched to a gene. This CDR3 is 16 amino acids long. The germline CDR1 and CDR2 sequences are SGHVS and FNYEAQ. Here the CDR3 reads CASSLGAGTTITEQFF. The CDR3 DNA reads TGTGCCAGCAGCTTAGGGGCCGGGACTACTATCACTGAGCAGTTCTTC.

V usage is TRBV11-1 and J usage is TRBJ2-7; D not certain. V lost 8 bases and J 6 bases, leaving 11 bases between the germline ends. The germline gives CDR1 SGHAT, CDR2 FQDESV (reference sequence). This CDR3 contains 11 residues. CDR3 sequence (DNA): TGTGCCAGCGGGCCCCTGGCCGAGCAGTACTTC. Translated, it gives CASGPLAEQYF.

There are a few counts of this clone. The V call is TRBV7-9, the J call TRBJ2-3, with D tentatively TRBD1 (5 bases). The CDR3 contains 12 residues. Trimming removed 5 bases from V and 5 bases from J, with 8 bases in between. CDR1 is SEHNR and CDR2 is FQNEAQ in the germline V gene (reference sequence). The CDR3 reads CASSVDRDTQYF. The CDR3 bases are TGTGCCAGCAGCGTCGACAGAGATACGCAGTATTTT.

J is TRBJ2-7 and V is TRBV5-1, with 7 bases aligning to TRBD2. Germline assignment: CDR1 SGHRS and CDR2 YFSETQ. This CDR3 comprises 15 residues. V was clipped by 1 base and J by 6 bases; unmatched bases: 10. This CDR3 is CASSLMRGGPGEQYF. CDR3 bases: TGCGCCAGCAGCTTGATGCGGGGAGGGCCTGGCGAGCAGTACTTC.

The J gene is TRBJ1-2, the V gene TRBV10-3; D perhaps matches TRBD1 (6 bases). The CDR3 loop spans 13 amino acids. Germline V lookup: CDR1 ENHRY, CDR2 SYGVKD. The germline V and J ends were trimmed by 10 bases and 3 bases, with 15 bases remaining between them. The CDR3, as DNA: TGTGCCAGCAAACAGGGCGCGGACTATGGCTACACCTTC. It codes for CASKQGADYGYTF.

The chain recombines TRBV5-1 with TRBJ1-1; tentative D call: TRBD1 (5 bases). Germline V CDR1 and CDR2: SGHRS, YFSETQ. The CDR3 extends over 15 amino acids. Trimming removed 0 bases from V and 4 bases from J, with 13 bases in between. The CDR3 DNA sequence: TGCGCCAGCAGCTTGGCCTCGGGGGGAGGCACTGAAGCTTTCTTT. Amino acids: CASSLASGGGTEAFF.